This TCR beta chain was recorded in a study of technical replicates of blood from a handful of donors. TCRdb keeps only in-frame clones here, not all; method: immunoSEQ multiplex PCR. The sample has tens of thousands of clones, about 98% seen once. The CDR3 extends over 18 amino acids. Germline lookup yields CDR1 MGHRA and CDR2 YSYEKL. V was cut by 1 base and J by 7 bases, with 22 bases left in between. J is TRBJ2-2 and V is TRBV4-1, with D possibly being TRBD1 (5 bases). The sample comprised T cells isolated from PBMCs. The sequence was collected from a human donor in good health. The CDR3 here is CASSQVRQGWGRDGELFF. For the CDR3, the DNA is TGCGCCAGCAGCCAAGTCCGCCAGGGATGGGGAAGGGACGGGGAGCTGTTTTTT.